Below, one T cell receptor (beta chain) is given with its context. Germline CDR1 and CDR2: KGHSH and LQKENI. With V trimmed by 5 bases and J by 4 bases, 11 bases remained unmatched. The CDR3 has 17 residues. The data stem from a study of blood T cell repertoires in COVID-19. Original processing methods: It was from reference gene primer amplification that nucleated cell counts were estimated. Using immunoSEQ multiplex PCR, the repertoire was profiled, and TCRdb retains in-frame clones only, with some absent. V and J calls and clone size are given by that table; D and trimming were obtained from the DNA. The table records tens of thousands of clones, around 83% of them present only once.

This TCR was sampled from a human donor with acute or convalescent COVID-19. The donor label of this sample is uncertain. The source material was peripheral blood. The V gene is TRBV18, the J gene TRBJ2-2; TRBD2 matches at 9 bases. CDR3 amino acids: CASSTTRTSVSTGELFF. The CDR3, as DNA: TGTGCCAGCTCAACCACCAGGACTAGCGTGAGCACCGGGGAGCTGTTTTTT.